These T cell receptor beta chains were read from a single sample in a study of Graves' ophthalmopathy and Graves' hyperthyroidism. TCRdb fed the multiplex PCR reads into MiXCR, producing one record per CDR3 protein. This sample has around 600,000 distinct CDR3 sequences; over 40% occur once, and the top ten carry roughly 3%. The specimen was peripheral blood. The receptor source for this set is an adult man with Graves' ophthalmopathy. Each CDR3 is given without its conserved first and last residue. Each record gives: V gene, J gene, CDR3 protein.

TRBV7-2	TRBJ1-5	ASSFAGEGSQPQH
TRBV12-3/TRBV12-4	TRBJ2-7	ASSPQHQHEQY
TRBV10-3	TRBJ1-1	AIRDRENEAF
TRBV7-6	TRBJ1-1	ASSDGGTEAF
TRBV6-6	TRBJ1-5	ASSYGTGEYQPQH
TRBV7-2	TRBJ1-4	ASSTSGDGQKLF
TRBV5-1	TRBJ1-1	ASSQQGLGFAEAF
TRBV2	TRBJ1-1	ASRRGNTGAF
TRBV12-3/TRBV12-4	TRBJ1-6	ASRGGVYNSPLH
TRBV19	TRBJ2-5	ASSIRIGETQY
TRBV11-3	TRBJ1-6	ASSLNGDSPLH
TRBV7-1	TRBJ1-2	ASSSGVGIYGYT
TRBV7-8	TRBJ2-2	ASRGTEEAGELF
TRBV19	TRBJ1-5	ASSIRMGQPQH
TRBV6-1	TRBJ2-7	ASNIRGVYEQY
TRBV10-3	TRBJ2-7	AISARSFGGLIHEQY
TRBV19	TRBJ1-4	ASSPDSPTNEKLF
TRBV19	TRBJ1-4	ASSGAWEEKLF
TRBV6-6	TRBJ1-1	ASRGQTF
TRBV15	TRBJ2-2	ATSSDRGHTGELF
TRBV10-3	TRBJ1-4	AISGGTGREKLF
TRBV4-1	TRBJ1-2	ASSRDSFDYGYT
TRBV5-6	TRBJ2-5	ASSTPGTGIRETQY
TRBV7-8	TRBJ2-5	ASSLAPGLGIQETQY
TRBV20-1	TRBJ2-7	SAQTGTGTYEQY
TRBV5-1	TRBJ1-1	ASSLDGGRGTEAF
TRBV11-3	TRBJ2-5	ASSYAGTEQETQY
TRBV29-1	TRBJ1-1	SLLVTNTEAF
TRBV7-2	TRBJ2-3	ASSSGLAGGPDTQY
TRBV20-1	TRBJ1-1	SASRGGGEAF
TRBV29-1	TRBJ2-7	SVELGYHEQY
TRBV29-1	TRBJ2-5	SLGGGASSETQY
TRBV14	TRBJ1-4	ASSVQGYNEKLF
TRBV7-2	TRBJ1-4	ASSPSRGGGKLF
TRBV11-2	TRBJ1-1	ASSPLSDRGAF
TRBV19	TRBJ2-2	ASSPSGGLRTGELF
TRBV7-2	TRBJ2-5	ASSGDLRETQY
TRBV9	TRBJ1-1	ASSQTTGNTEAF
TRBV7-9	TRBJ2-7	ASSLGQPTPYYEQY
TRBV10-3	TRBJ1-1	AISKRDSSEAF
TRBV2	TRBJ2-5	ASTRGGAREETQY